The clone carrying this T cell receptor (beta chain) was counted a single time. Participants' reported clinical history set cohort assignment. The CDR3 has 14 amino acids. Trimming stripped 3 bases from V and 5 bases from J, with 12 bases between. CDR1 and CDR2 (germline): LNHDA, SQIVND (reference sequence). This record belongs to a study of blood T cell repertoires in COVID-19. Study summary: Spain, Italy and the United States supplied samples that represented acute and convalescent COVID-19.

TCRdb's table, derived via immunoSEQ multiplex PCR, lists solely in-frame clones and lacks some. The sample holds 140,000 to 150,000 clones, about 80% seen once. This chain joins TRBV19 and TRBJ2-3; perhaps TRBD2 as D (5 bases). The sample was PBMCs or T cells enriched from blood (not recorded which). This sequence was found in a woman between 50 and 59 years old who had recovered from COVID-19. The CDR3 nucleotides are TGTGCCAGTAGTATGCAACCGGCGGGAGATACGCAGTATTTT. Encoded protein: CASSMQPAGDTQYF. The full variable domain, with the rest looked up from reference TRBV19 and TRBJ2-3, is DGGITQSPKYLFRKEGQNVTLSCEQNLNHDAMYWYRQDPGQGLRLIYYSQIVNDFQKGDIAEGYSVSREKKESFPLTVTSAQKNPTAFYLCASSMQPAGDTQYFGPGTRLTVL.